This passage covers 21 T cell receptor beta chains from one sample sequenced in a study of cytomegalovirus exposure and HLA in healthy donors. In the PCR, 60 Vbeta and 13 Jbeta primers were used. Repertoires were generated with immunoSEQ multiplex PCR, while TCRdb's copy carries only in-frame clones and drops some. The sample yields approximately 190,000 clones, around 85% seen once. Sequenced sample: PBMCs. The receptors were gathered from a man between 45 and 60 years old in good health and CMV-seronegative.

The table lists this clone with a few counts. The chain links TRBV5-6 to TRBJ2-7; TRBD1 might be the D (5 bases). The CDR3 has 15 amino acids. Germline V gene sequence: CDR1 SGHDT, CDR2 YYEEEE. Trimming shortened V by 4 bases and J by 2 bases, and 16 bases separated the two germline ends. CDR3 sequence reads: CASSQPSSGPYEQYF. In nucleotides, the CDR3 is TGTGCCAGCAGCCAACCCTCATCAGGGCCCTACGAGCAGTACTTC.

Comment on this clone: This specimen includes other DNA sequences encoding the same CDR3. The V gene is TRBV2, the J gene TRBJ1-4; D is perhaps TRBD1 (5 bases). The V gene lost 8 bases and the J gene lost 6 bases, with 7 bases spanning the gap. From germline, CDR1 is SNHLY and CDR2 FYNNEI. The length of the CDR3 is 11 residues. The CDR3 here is CASGQDEKLFF. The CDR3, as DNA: TGTGCCAGCGGACAAGATGAAAAACTGTTTTTT.

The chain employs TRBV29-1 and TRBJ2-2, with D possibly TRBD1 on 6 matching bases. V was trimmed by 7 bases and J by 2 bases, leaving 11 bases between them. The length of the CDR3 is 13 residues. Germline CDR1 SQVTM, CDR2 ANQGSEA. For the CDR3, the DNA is TGCAGCGGTTGGGACACCAACACCGGGGAGCTGTTTTTT. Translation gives CSGWDTNTGELFF.

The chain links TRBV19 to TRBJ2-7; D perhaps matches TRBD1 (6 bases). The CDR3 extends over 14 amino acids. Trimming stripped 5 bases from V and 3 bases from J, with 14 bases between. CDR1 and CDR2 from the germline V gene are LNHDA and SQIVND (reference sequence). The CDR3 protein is CASSRDTPGYEQYF. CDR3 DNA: TGTGCCAGTAGTCGGGACACCCCGGGCTACGAGCAGTACTTC.

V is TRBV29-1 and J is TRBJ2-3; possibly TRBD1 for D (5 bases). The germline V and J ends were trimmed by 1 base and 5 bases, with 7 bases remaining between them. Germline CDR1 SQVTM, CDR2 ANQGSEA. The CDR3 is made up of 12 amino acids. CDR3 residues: CSVEARGDTQYF. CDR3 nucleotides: TGCAGCGTTGAAGCAAGGGGAGATACGCAGTATTTT.

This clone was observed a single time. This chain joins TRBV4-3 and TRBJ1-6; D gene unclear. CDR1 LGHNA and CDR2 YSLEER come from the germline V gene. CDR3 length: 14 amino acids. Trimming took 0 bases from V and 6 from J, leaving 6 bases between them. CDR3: CASSQETPNSPLHF. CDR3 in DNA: TGCGCCAGCAGCCAAGAGACACCTAATTCACCCCTCCACTTT.

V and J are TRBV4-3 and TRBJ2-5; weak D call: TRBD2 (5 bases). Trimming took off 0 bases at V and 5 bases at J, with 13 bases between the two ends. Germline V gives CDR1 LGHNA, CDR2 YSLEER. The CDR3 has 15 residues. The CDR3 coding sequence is TGCGCCAGCAGCCAAGAGTCCGGAGGTGGGGAGACCCAGTACTTC. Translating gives CASSQESGGGETQYF.

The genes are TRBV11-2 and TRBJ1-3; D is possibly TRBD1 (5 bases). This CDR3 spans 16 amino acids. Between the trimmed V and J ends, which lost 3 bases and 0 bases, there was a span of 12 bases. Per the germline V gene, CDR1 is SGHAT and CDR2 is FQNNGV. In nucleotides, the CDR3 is TGTGCCAGCAGCTTCCCGGGGGGGAGCTCTGGAAACACCATATATTTT. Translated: CASSFPGGSSGNTIYF.

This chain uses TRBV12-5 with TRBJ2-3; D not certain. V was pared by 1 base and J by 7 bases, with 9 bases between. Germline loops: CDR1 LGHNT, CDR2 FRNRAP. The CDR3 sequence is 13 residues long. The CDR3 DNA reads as TGTGCTAGTGGTTTGGGGAGCCGGAATACGCAGTATTTT. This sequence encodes CASGLGSRNTQYF. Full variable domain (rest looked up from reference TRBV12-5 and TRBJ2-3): DARVTQTPRHKVTEMGQEVTMRCQPILGHNTVFWYRQTMMQGLELLAYFRNRAPLDDSGMPKDRFSAEMPDATLATLKIQPSEPRDSAVYFCASGLGSRNTQYFGPGTRLTVL.

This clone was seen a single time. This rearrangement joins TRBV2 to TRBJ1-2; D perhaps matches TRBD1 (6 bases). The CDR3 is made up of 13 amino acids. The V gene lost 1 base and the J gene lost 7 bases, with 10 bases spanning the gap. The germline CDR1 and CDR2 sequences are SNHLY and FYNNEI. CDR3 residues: CASSEVRGGGYTF. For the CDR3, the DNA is TGTGCCAGCAGTGAAGTTCGAGGGGGTGGCTACACCTTC. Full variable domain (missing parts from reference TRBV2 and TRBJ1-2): EPEVTQTPSHQVTQMGQEVILRCVPISNHLYFYWYRQILGQKVEFLVSFYNNEISEKSEIFDDQFSVERPDGSNFTLKIRSTKLEDSAMYFCASSEVRGGGYTFGSGTRLTVV.

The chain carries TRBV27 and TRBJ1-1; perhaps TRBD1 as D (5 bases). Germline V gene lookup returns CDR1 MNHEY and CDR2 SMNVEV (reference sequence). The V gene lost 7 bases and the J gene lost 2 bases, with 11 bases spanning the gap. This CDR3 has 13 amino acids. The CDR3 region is CASTTTGNTEAFF. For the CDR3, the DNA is TGTGCCAGCACGACCACAGGAAACACTGAAGCTTTCTTT.

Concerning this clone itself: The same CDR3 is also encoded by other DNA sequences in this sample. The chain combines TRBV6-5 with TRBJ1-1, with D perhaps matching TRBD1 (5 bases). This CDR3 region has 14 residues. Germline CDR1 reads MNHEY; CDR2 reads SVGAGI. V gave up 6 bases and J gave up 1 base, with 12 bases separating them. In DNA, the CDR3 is TGTGCCAGCAGCCGGGGGAGGGCGAACACTGAAGCTTTCTTT. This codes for CASSRGRANTEAFF.

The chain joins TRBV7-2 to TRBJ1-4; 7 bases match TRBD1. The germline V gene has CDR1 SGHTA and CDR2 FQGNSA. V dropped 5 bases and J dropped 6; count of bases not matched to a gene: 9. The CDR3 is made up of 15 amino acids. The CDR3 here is CASSRQGFGDEKLFF. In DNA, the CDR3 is TGTGCCAGCAGCAGACAGGGTTTTGGGGATGAAAAACTGTTTTTT.

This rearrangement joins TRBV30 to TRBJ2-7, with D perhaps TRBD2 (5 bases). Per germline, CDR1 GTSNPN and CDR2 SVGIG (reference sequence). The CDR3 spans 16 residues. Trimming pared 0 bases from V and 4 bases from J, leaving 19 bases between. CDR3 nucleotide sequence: TGTGCCTGGAGTGTACGAACACCGCTAGCCCCTTACGAGCAGTACTTC. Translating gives CAWSVRTPLAPYEQYF.

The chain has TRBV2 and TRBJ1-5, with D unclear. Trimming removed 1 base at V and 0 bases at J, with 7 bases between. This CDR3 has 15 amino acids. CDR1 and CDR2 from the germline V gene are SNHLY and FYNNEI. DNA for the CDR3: TGTGCCAGCAGTGAAGGCAGAAATAGCAATCAGCCCCAGCATTTT. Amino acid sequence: CASSEGRNSNQPQHF. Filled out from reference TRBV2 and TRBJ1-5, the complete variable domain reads EPEVTQTPSHQVTQMGQEVILRCVPISNHLYFYWYRQILGQKVEFLVSFYNNEISEKSEIFDDQFSVERPDGSNFTLKIRSTKLEDSAMYFCASSEGRNSNQPQHFGDGTRLSIL.

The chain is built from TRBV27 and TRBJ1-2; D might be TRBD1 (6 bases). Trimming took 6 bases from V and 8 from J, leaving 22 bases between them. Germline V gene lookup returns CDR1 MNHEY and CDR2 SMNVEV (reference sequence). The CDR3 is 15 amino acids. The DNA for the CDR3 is TGTGCCAGCAGCCCCCTGGGGGGGCCCACCGTCGGCTACACCTTC. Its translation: CASSPLGGPTVGYTF.

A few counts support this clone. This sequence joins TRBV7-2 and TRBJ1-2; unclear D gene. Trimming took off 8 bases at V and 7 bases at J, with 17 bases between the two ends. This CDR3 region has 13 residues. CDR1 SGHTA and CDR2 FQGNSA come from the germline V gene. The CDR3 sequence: CASGYYLGSGYTF. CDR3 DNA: TGTGCCAGCGGATACTATTTAGGAAGTGGCTACACCTTC.

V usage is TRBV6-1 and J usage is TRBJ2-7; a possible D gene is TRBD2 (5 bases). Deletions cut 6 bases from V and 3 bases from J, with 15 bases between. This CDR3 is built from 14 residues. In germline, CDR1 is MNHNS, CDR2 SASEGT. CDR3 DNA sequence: TGTGCCAGCAGCCTCTTTTCGGGGTACTACGAGCAGTACTTC. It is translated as CASSLFSGYYEQYF.

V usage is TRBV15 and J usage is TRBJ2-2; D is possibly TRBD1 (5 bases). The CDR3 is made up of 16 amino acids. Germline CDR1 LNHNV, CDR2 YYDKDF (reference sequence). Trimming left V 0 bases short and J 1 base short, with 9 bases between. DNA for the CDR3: TGTGCCACCAGCAGAGAAATCAGGGTGAACACCGGGGAGCTGTTTTTT. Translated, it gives CATSREIRVNTGELFF.

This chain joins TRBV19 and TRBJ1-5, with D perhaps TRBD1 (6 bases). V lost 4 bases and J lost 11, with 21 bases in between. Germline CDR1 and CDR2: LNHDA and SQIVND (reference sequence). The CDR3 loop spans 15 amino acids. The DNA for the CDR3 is TGTGCCAGTAGTAACCGGGACACGGCGGCGTCAGCCCAGCATTTT. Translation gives CASSNRDTAASAQHF. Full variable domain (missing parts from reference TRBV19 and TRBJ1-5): DGGITQSPKYLFRKEGQNVTLSCEQNLNHDAMYWYRQDPGQGLRLIYYSQIVNDFQKGDIAEGYSVSREKKESFPLTVTSAQKNPTAFYLCASSNRDTAASAQHFGDGTRLSIL.

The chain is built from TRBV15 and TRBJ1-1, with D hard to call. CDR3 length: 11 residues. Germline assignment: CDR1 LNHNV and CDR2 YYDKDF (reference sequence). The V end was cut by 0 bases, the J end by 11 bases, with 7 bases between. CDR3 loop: CATSRDQMAFF. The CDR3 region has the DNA TGTGCCACCAGCAGAGATCAGATGGCTTTCTTT.